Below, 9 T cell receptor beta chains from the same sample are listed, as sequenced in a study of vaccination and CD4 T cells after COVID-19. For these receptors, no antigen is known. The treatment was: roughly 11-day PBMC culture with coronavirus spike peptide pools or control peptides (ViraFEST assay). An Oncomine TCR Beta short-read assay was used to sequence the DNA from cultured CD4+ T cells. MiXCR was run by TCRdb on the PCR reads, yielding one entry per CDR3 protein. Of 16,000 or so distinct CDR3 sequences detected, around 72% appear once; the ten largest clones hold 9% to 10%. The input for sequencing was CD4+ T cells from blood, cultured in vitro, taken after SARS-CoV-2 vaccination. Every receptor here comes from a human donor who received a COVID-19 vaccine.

CDR3 sequence reads: CASYQQGASYGYTF. For the CDR3, the DNA is TGTGCCAGTTATCAACAGGGGGCGTCGTATGGCTACACCTTC. The gene calls are TRBV19 and TRBJ1-2; 9 bases match TRBD1. V was pared by 8 bases and J by 5 bases, with 9 bases of the junction left unmatched. The CDR3 runs to 14 residues. CDR1 LNHDA and CDR2 SQIVND come from the germline V gene (reference sequence).

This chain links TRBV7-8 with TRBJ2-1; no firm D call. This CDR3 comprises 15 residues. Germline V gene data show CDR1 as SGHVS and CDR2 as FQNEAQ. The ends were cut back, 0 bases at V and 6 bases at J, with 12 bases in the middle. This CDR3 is CASSLALISINEQFF. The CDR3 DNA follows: TGTGCCAGCAGCTTAGCTCTTATTTCGATCAATGAGCAGTTCTTC.

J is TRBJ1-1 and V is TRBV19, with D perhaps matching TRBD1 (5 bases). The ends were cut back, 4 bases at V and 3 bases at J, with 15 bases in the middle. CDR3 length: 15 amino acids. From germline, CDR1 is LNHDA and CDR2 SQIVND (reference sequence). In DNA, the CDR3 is TGTGCCAGTAGTAAGAGGGGACTCACATACACTGAAGCTTTCTTT. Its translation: CASSKRGLTYTEAFF.

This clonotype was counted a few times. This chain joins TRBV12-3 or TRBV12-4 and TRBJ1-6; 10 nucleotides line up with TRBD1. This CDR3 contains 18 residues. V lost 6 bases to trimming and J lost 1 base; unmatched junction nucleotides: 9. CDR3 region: CASSRTGGRGSYNSPLHF. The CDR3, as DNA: TGTGCCAGCAGCCGGACAGGGGGAAGAGGGTCCTATAATTCACCCCTCCACTTT.

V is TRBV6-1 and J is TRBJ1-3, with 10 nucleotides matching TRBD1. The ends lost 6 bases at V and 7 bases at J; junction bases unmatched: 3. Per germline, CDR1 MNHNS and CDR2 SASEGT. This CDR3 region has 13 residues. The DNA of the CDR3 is TGTGCCAGCAGCACGACAGGGGGCAACACCATATATTTT. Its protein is CASSTTGGNTIYF.

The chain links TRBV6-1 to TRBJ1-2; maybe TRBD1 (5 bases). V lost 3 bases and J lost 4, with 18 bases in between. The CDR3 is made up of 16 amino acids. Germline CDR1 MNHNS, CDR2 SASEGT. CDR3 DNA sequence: TGTGCCAGCAGTGACTTGTCGGGCAGGGCTGGCTATGGCTACACCTTC. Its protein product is CASSDLSGRAGYGYTF.

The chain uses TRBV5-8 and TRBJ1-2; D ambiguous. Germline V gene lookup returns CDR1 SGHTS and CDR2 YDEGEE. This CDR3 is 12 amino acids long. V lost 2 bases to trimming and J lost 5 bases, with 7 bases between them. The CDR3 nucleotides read TGTGCCAGCAGCTTAGGACTATATGGCTACACCTTC. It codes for CASSLGLYGYTF.

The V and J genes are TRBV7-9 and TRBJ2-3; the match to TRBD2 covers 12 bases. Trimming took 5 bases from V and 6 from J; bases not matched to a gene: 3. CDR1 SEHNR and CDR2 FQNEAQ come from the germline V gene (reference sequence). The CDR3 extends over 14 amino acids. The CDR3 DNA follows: TGTGCCAGCAGCGTGCTAGCGGGGGGGGATACGCAGTATTTT. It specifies CASSVLAGGDTQYF. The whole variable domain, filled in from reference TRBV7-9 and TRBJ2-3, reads DTGVSQNPRHKITKRGQNVTFRCDPISEHNRLYWYRQTLGQGPEFLTYFQNEAQLEKSRLLSDRFSAERPKGSFSTLEIQRTEQGDSAMYLCASSVLAGGDTQYFGPGTRLTVL.

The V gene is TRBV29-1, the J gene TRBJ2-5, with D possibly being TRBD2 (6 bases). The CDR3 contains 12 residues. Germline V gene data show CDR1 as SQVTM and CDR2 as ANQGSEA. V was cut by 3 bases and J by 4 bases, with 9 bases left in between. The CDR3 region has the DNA TGCAGCGTTGAGAACGGGGGAGAGACCCAGTACTTC. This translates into CSVENGGETQYF.